Listed below are T cell receptor beta chains from one sample, sequenced in a study of blood T cell repertoires in COVID-19. Assay used: immunoSEQ multiplex PCR; TCRdb lists only in-frame clones, some missing. The repertoire holds about 110,000 clones, with roughly 82% as singletons. Material for sequencing was peripheral blood. These receptors came from an older woman with acute or convalescent COVID-19. Both conserved end residues are trimmed from each CDR3. The size field is filled for only some rows; it gives once, few, many or a size class.

clone_size v_call cdr3_aa
. TRBV3-1/TRBV3-2 ASSQAGGSSTDTQY
few TRBV24-1 ATSDFRQFQETQY
. TRBV5-1 ASSKTQGAMTEAF
. TRBV19 ASSILSVNYGYT
once TRBV30 AWSVFGGHLS
few TRBV14 ASSQISNEKLF
. TRBV2 ASSFTGVASEAF
few TRBV6-2/TRBV6-3 ASSYSRTSGTQETQY
few TRBV2 ATAGQGALSETQY
. TRBV11-2 ASSLDPLYEQY
. TRBV9 ASSVADRIYEQY
once TRBV28 ASRDMGGQPQH
. TRBV7-2 ASSLGSVTGVKNIQY
. TRBV19 ASSISISGNTIY
. TRBV29-1 SVERTVGGTDTQY
. TRBV6-6 ASRTGDRVTGELF
. TRBV29-1 SVAPPGGQFRAEQY
. TRBV29-1 SVAEGQLTEAF
. TRBV6-6 ASSYDSFSEQF
. TRBV18 ASSPTGDQPQH
few TRBV27 ASSFGGGQPQH
once TRBV4-1 ASSQAAGFYGYT
. TRBV30 AWSVQNEAF
few TRBV6-6 ASGGENEQF
. TRBV7-8 ASSLDGRTGFNEQY
. TRBV7-9 ASSYTGGSYGYT
. TRBV24-1 ATSKTGQETQY
. TRBV7-3 ASSPLGGAEAF
. TRBV4-3 ASSQEVLSGGGHTGELF
. TRBV6-2/TRBV6-3 ASSFLRGNEQF
few TRBV7-3 ASSGGTDTEAF
. TRBV28 ASWVGGVGVGYT
. TRBV7-2 ASSLYPGLSGTDTQY
. TRBV6-5 ASSYSPTGIYGYT
. TRBV7-2 ASSLHYGGNTGELF
. TRBV19 ASSPRTGSYTEAF
. TRBV6-5 ASRGPGGDQPQH
few TRBV19 ASSTGQQETQY
. TRBV10-3 AIRQQGNEQF
. TRBV7-2 ASSLVHQGAYEQY
. TRBV11-2 ASSTGRRSSYEQY
. TRBV9 ASSVGTDSPLH
. TRBV30 AWSVSGIRNEKLF
few TRBV28 ASQYGSSPRGYT
. TRBV20-1 SASDRDTNYGYT
. TRBV2 ASSVSSPLH
. TRBV6-1 ASSEGGQGYEKLF
. TRBV7-9 ASSLVRETQY
. TRBV7-2 ASSKVGGGYSYEQY